This paragraph reports one TCR beta chain. V was trimmed by 5 bases and J by 0 bases, leaving 8 bases between them. CDR3 length equals 14 residues. Looked up from germline, CDR1 is KGHDR and CDR2 is SFDVKD. In the authors' methods: Reference gene primer amplification gave nucleated cell count estimates. Method: immunoSEQ multiplex PCR; TCRdb's copy keeps in-frame clones and lacks some. From that table come the V and J calls and clone size; the DNA was used to work out D and trimming. The sample lists nearly 350,000 clones; around 91% were seen once. The data derive from a study of blood T cell repertoires in COVID-19. At the level of the study: COVID-19 samples collected from the United States, Italy and Spain covered acute and convalescent phases. PBMCs, B-cell-depleted T cells, or T cells provided the cDNA or gDNA that made up the material.

Sequencing was carried out using peripheral blood. V is TRBV24-1 and J is TRBJ2-3, with a possible D match to TRBD2 (5 bases). This TCR came from a woman between 18 and 29 years old who had recovered from COVID-19. The CDR3 DNA sequence: TGTGCCACCAGTGGCGGACTTAGCACAGATACGCAGTATTTT. It translates to CATSGGLSTDTQYF.